The 32 T cell receptor beta chains reported below all come from one sample, sequenced in a study of cytomegalovirus exposure and HLA in healthy donors. This PCR relied on a set of 60 Vbeta primers and 13 Jbeta primers. Clones were sequenced by immunoSEQ multiplex PCR, and TCRdb holds only the in-frame ones, with some missing. The table has about 160,000 clones, just under 80% seen once; the top ten hold 1%. Specimen: PBMCs. These receptors were obtained from a woman aged 45-65 years in good health and CMV-seropositive.

The chain carries TRBV18 and TRBJ1-2; 12 bases agree with TRBD1. The CDR3 sequence is 16 residues long. J lost 7 bases, V lost 2 bases, and 8 bases had no gene match. Germline V gives CDR1 KGHSH, CDR2 LQKENI. CDR3 loop: CASSPSRGQGATGYTF. DNA of the CDR3: TGTGCCAGCTCACCATCTCGGGGACAGGGGGCGACTGGCTACACCTTC.

This clone was observed once. The V gene is TRBV11-2, the J gene TRBJ2-2, with D tentatively TRBD2 (6 bases). The germline V gene encodes CDR1 SGHAT and CDR2 FQNNGV. The V end lost 1 base, the J end lost 1 base, and 13 bases lay between the germline ends. The CDR3 has 17 residues. The CDR3, as DNA: TGTGCCAGCAGCTTAGTATACAGCGGGCGGAACACCGGGGAGCTGTTTTTT. Its protein is CASSLVYSGRNTGELFF.

The genes are TRBV11-1 and TRBJ1-1; TRBD1 matches 8 bases. The CDR3 totals 16 residues. Germline values: CDR1 SGHAT, CDR2 FQDESV (reference sequence). V shed 5 bases and J 1 base; nucleotides not matched to a gene: 9. In DNA, the CDR3 is TGTGCCAGCAGCCCTCGGACAGGGTGGGGGAACACTGAAGCTTTCTTT. Translating it yields CASSPRTGWGNTEAFF.

The rearrangement links TRBV28 to TRBJ2-1; 10 bases fit TRBD2. This CDR3 is 14 amino acids long. J was trimmed by 7 bases and V by 6 bases; bases with no gene match: 6. Germline CDR1 MDHEN, CDR2 SYDVKM. In DNA form, the CDR3 reads TGTGCCAGCAGCCCGGGACTAGCGATGAATGAGCAGTTCTTC. Its protein is CASSPGLAMNEQFF.

The chain carries TRBV11-2 and TRBJ2-1; D is unclear. Germline V gene data show CDR1 as SGHAT and CDR2 as FQNNGV. This CDR3 has 14 residues. V shed 5 bases and J shed 0 bases, with 8 bases lying between them. The CDR3 loop is CASSPQDSYNEQFF. The DNA for the CDR3 is TGTGCCAGCAGCCCTCAGGACTCCTACAATGAGCAGTTCTTC.

This chain connects TRBV7-8 to TRBJ1-1; possible D gene TRBD1, 6 bases. The CDR3 sequence is 14 residues long. Trimming took off 5 bases at V and 4 bases at J, with 14 bases between the two ends. The germline CDR1 and CDR2 sequences are SGHVS and FQNEAQ. CDR3 amino acids: CASSAQGTATEAFF. The CDR3 DNA reads TGTGCCAGCAGCGCCCAGGGGACGGCCACTGAAGCTTTCTTT.

The V gene is TRBV28, the J gene TRBJ1-2, with 8 bases identical to TRBD1. This CDR3 spans 13 amino acids. Germline-derived CDR1 and CDR2 are MDHEN and SYDVKM. The trim removed 5 bases at V and 4 bases at J, leaving 3 bases unmatched. This CDR3 is CASSIGQGYGYTF. In DNA, the CDR3 is TGTGCCAGCAGTATTGGACAGGGCTATGGCTACACCTTC.

The gene calls are TRBV6-5 and TRBJ1-2; D is unresolved. V was clipped by 8 bases and J by 8 bases, with 15 bases between them. The CDR3 has 12 residues. Germline V gene data show CDR1 as MNHEY and CDR2 as SVGAGI. CDR3 protein: CASSRHPWGYTF. The CDR3, as DNA: TGTGCCAGCTCGAGACACCCCTGGGGCTACACCTTC.

V is TRBV7-9 and J is TRBJ2-3; 8 nucleotides line up with TRBD2. Germline loops: CDR1 SEHNR, CDR2 FQNEAQ (reference sequence). This CDR3 is built from 16 residues. The V segment lost 5 bases and the J segment 0 bases; nucleotides outside the gene matches: 7. DNA for the CDR3: TGTGCCAGCAGCCGCCGGGGGGGCTTAAGCACAGATACGCAGTATTTT. Its translation: CASSRRGGLSTDTQYF.

The rearrangement joins TRBV11-3 to TRBJ1-1, with D unresolved. V was cut by 2 bases and J by 0 bases, with 7 bases left in between. This CDR3 comprises 14 residues. CDR1 SGHNT and CDR2 YENEEA come from the germline V gene. The CDR3 sequence: CASSLSGLNTEAFF. As DNA, the CDR3 is TGTGCCAGCAGCTTATCCGGGTTGAACACTGAAGCTTTCTTT. Filled out from reference TRBV11-3 and TRBJ1-1, the complete variable domain reads EAGVVQSPRYKIIEKKQPVAFWCNPISGHNTLYWYLQNLGQGPELLIRYENEEAVDDSQLPKDRFSAERLKGVDSTLKIQPAELGDSAVYLCASSLSGLNTEAFFGQGTRLTVV.

The rearrangement links TRBV4-3 to TRBJ2-7; TRBD2 aligns across 9 bases. This CDR3 comprises 16 residues. Germline lookup yields CDR1 LGHNA and CDR2 YSLEER. Trimming removed 2 bases from V and 3 bases from J; junction bases left unmatched: 8. The DNA for the CDR3 is TGCGCCAGCAGCCAATCGATTAGCGGGAGCCTCTACGAGCAGTACTTC. Translation gives CASSQSISGSLYEQYF.

The gene calls are TRBV28 and TRBJ1-1; D is possibly TRBD1 (6 bases). The V gene's germline CDR1 is MDHEN and CDR2 SYDVKM. V lost 7 bases and J 0 bases, leaving 12 bases between the germline ends. This CDR3 region has 14 residues. CDR3 in DNA: TGTGCCAGCACCACCGGGACACTGAACACTGAAGCTTTCTTT. Protein: CASTTGTLNTEAFF.

This clone came up a few times. The chain carries TRBV27 and TRBJ1-1; the D is unclear. V lost 4 bases and J 7 bases, leaving 10 bases between the germline ends. CDR3 length: 12 amino acids. Germline CDR1 and CDR2: MNHEY and SMNVEV (reference sequence). CDR3 nucleotide sequence: TGTGCCAGCAGTTCGTCGTACGGTGAAGCTTTCTTT. It encodes CASSSSYGEAFF.

This chain uses TRBV30 with TRBJ2-7; 8 bases align to TRBD1. Germline V gene sequence: CDR1 GTSNPN, CDR2 SVGIG (reference sequence). The J segment lost 5 bases and the V segment lost 4 bases, leaving 13 bases of the junction unmatched. This CDR3 contains 15 residues. The chain's CDR3 is CAWTSSGRGLHEQYF. CDR3 bases: TGTGCCTGGACATCTTCGGGCAGGGGGCTACACGAGCAGTACTTC.

The chain has TRBV7-2 and TRBJ1-5; D call uncertain. The V end was cut by 6 bases, the J end by 4 bases, with 13 bases between. CDR1 and CDR2 from the germline V gene are SGHTA and FQGNSA. CDR3 length: 14 residues. In nucleotides, the CDR3 is TGTGCCAGCAGACTCACGGGGATAAATCAGCCCCAGCATTTT. It codes for CASRLTGINQPQHF.

This clone was detected only a few times. Other nucleotide sequences from this sample produce the same CDR3. This chain links TRBV7-9 with TRBJ1-1; a weak D match, TRBD1 (6 bases). The CDR3 sequence is 14 residues long. Germline values: CDR1 SEHNR, CDR2 FQNEAQ (reference sequence). The V end lost 1 base, the J end lost 5 bases, and 11 bases lay between the germline ends. CDR3 in DNA: TGTGCCAGCAGCTTAGTTGGGGGCTTGACTGAAGCTTTCTTT. It yields the protein CASSLVGGLTEAFF. The full variable domain, rest sourced from reference TRBV7-9 and TRBJ1-1, is DTGVSQNPRHKITKRGQNVTFRCDPISEHNRLYWYRQTLGQGPEFLTYFQNEAQLEKSRLLSDRFSAERPKGSFSTLEIQRTEQGDSAMYLCASSLVGGLTEAFFGQGTRLTVV.

CDR3 nucleotides: TGTGCCAGCAGTCGGGGGGGGACAGGGGTCAACGAGCAGTACTTC. This translates into CASSRGGTGVNEQYF. V usage is TRBV6-1 and J usage is TRBJ2-5, with 10 nucleotides matching TRBD1. The end of the DNA fits TRBJ2-7 better, so the J call may be wrong. The CDR3 extends over 15 amino acids. In germline, CDR1 is MNHNS, CDR2 SASEGT.

The genes are TRBV28 and TRBJ2-7; 9 bases are shared with TRBD2. Trimming cost V 2 bases and J 4 bases; bases outside gene matches: 9. This CDR3 region has 16 residues. Germline CDR1 reads MDHEN; CDR2 reads SYDVKM. The CDR3 loop is CASSLVASGATYEQYF. In nucleotides, the CDR3 is TGTGCCAGCAGTTTAGTTGCTAGCGGGGCTACTTACGAGCAGTACTTC.

This clone appeared a few times. The rearrangement uses TRBV15 and TRBJ1-2; 9 bases are shared with TRBD1. V was pared by 8 bases and J by 3 bases, with 16 bases of the junction left unmatched. CDR3 length: 17 residues. The germline CDR1 and CDR2 sequences are LNHNV and YYDKDF (reference sequence). This CDR3 is CATFKTSSDRGHYGYTF. The DNA for the CDR3 is TGTGCCACCTTCAAGACCTCATCGGACAGGGGTCACTATGGCTACACCTTC.

The chain joins TRBV10-3 to TRBJ2-3; 9 nucleotides agree with TRBD2. J lost 0 bases, V lost 4 bases, and 2 bases had no gene match. The CDR3 runs 15 residues. Looked up from germline, CDR1 is ENHRY and CDR2 is SYGVKD. CDR3 residues: CAISATSGSTDTQYF. CDR3 sequence (DNA): TGTGCCATCAGTGCGACTAGCGGTAGCACAGATACGCAGTATTTT.

This rearrangement joins TRBV11-1 to TRBJ1-5, with TRBD1 identical over 7 bases. With 6 bases clipped from V and 5 bases from J, the junction kept 4 bases outside the gene matches. This CDR3 is 13 amino acids long. The V gene's germline CDR1 is SGHAT and CDR2 FQDESV (reference sequence). The CDR3 is CASSQGGYQPQHF. Here the CDR3 DNA reads TGTGCCAGCAGTCAGGGGGGTTATCAGCCCCAGCATTTT.

The rearrangement joins TRBV7-3 to TRBJ2-3; no clear D gene. The CDR3 extends over 15 amino acids. The germline V gene encodes CDR1 SGHTA and CDR2 FQGTGA. The V gene lost 5 bases and the J gene lost 1 base, with 13 bases spanning the gap. The CDR3 is CASSPDGARTDTQYF. CDR3 sequence (DNA): TGTGCCAGCAGCCCCGATGGAGCCCGCACAGATACGCAGTATTTT.

This clone was found once. This chain connects TRBV6-5 to TRBJ1-2; the D is unclear. Germline CDR1 reads MNHEY; CDR2 reads SVGAGI. V was trimmed by 4 bases and J by 0 bases, leaving 12 bases between them. The CDR3 covers 15 residues. As DNA, the CDR3 is TGTGCCAGCAGTTTCCTTACCAGTTCTAACTATGGCTACACCTTC. The encoded protein is CASSFLTSSNYGYTF.

This clone is a singleton in its sample. This sequence joins TRBV7-2 and TRBJ2-7; 14 positions match TRBD2. Germline V gene lookup returns CDR1 SGHTA and CDR2 FQGNSA. The V and J ends lost 3 bases and 7 bases, in that order; junction bases with no gene match: 14. This CDR3 contains 18 residues. CDR3 coding DNA: TGTGCCAGCAGCTTGCCTGGACTAGCGGGGGGCTTAAGTTTGGAGCAGTACTTC. Residues: CASSLPGLAGGLSLEQYF.

The rearrangement links TRBV4-2 to TRBJ1-2; 7 positions match TRBD1. V shed 0 bases, J shed 1 base, and the junction held 5 bases outside the gene matches. The CDR3 is made up of 16 amino acids. Germline V gives CDR1 LGHNA, CDR2 YNFKEQ. CDR3 bases: TGTGCCAGCAGCCAAGATCGGCCAGGGGGTAACTATGGCTACACCTTC. Its translation is CASSQDRPGGNYGYTF.

The chain recombines TRBV11-2 with TRBJ1-2; TRBD1 matches 8 bases. The CDR3 is made up of 13 amino acids. Germline values: CDR1 SGHAT, CDR2 FQNNGV. With 1 base clipped from V and 9 bases from J, the junction kept 4 bases outside the gene matches. The CDR3 coding sequence is TGTGCCAGCAGCTTAGCAGGGGGCGGACGCTACACCTTC. Translation gives CASSLAGGGRYTF.

Comment on this clone: Germline and junction disagree at one end, which may indicate a read error. The chain links TRBV6-1 to TRBJ1-1, with 9 bases fitting TRBD1. Germline V CDR1 and CDR2: MNHNS, SASEGT. The CDR3 has 11 amino acids. CDR3 nucleotide sequence: TGTGCCAGCATTGAAGGACAGGGGCCTTTCTTT. Amino acid sequence: CASIEGQGPFF.

This clone came up once. This rearrangement joins TRBV25-1 to TRBJ1-4; D gene uncertain. CDR1 and CDR2 from the germline V gene are MGHDK and SYGVNS. This CDR3 spans 11 amino acids. Trimming cost V 2 bases and J 8 bases, with 3 bases left between them. Here the CDR3 reads CASSEREKLFF. The CDR3 nucleotides are TGTGCCAGCAGTGAACGGGAAAAACTGTTTTTT. Combining the CDR3 with reference TRBV25-1 and TRBJ1-4 gives the whole variable domain EADIYQTPRYLVIGTGKKITLECSQTMGHDKMYWYQQDPGMELHLIHYSYGVNSTEKGDLSSESTVSRIRTEHFPLTLESARPSHTSQYLCASSEREKLFFGSGTQLSVL.

The chain uses TRBV28 and TRBJ2-5, with 10 bases lining up with TRBD2. The CDR3 loop spans 17 amino acids. With 3 bases clipped from V and 4 bases from J, the junction kept 11 bases outside the gene matches. Germline V lookup: CDR1 MDHEN, CDR2 SYDVKM. CDR3 sequence reads: CASSLFSSGGGRETQYF. The CDR3 DNA is TGTGCCAGCAGTTTGTTTAGCAGCGGGGGGGGGAGAGAGACCCAGTACTTC.

This clone was recorded a few times. The V and J genes are TRBV11-2 and TRBJ1-2; D unclear. Germline CDR1 reads SGHAT; CDR2 reads FQNNGV. Trimming shortened V by 5 bases and J by 4 bases, and 14 bases separated the two germline ends. This CDR3 comprises 14 residues. CDR3 loop: CASSQSPDSYGYTF. The DNA of the CDR3 is TGTGCCAGCAGCCAAAGTCCTGACTCCTATGGCTACACCTTC.

The chain carries TRBV4-3 and TRBJ1-2, with 7 bases identical to TRBD1. There are 15 residues in the CDR3. CDR1 and CDR2 (germline): LGHNA, YSLEER. V shed 3 bases and J 6 bases; nucleotides not matched to a gene: 10. In DNA, the CDR3 is TGCGCCAGCAGCCATGACCCAGGGGGTTGGGATGGCTACACCTTC. It encodes CASSHDPGGWDGYTF.

On this clone itself: The junction and the germline gene differ at one end; a read error may be behind it. This CDR3 is CASSFSGGGSYGHTF. The CDR3 DNA reads TGTGCCAGCAGTTTTTCGGGGGGCGGTAGCTATGGCCACACCTTC. V and J are TRBV28 and TRBJ1-2; perhaps TRBD1 as D (6 bases). This CDR3 has 15 amino acids. Germline CDR1 is MDHEN and CDR2 is SYDVKM.